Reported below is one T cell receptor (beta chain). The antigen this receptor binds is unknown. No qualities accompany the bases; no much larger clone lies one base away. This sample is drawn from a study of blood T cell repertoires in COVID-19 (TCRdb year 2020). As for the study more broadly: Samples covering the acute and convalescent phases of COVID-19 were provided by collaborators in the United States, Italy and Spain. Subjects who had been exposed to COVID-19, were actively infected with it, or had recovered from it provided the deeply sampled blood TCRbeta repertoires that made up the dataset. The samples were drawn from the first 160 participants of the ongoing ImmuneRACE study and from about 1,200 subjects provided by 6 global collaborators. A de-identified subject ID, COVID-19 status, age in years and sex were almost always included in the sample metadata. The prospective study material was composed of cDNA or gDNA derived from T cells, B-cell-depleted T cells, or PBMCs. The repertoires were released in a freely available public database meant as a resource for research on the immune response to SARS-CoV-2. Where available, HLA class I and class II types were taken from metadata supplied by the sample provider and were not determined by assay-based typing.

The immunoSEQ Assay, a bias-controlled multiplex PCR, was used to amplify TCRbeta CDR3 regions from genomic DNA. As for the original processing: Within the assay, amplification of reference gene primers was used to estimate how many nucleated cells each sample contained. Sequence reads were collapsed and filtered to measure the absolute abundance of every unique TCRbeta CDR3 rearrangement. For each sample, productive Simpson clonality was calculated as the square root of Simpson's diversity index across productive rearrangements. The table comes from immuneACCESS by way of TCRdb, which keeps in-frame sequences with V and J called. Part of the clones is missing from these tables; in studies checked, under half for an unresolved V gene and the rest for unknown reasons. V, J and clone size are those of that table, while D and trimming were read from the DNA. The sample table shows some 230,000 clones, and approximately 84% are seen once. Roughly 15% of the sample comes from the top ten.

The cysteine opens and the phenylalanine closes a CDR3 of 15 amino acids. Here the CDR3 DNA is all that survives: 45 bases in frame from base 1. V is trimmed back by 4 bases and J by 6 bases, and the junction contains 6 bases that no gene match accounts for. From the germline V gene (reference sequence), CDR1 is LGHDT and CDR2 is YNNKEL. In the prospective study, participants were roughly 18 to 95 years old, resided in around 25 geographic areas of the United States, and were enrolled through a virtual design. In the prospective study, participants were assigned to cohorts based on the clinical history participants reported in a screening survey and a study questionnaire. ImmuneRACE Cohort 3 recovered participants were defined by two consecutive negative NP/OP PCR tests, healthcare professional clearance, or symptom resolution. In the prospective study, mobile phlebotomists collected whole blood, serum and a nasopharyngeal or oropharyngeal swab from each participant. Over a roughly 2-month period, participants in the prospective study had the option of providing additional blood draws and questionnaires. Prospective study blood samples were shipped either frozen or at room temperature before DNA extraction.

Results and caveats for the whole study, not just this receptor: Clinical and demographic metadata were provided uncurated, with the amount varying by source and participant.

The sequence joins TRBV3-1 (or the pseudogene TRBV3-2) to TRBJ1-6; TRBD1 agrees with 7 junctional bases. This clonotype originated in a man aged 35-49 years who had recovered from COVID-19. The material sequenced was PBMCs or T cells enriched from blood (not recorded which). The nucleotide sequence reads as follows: TGTGCCAGCAGCCGACTGGGACAGAGTAATTCACCCCTCCACTTT. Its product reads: CASSRLGQSNSPLHF.